This T cell receptor beta chain was observed in a study of T cell responses to AZD1222 COVID-19 vaccine. Notes on the study in general: A rise in Spike-specific TCR breadth and depth followed two AZD1222 doses. Seropositivity was recorded at baseline in only 6 or 7 AZD1222 recipients. Clonal diversity may have been underestimated in mostly white British donors.

The CDR3 is made up of 16 amino acids. The germline V gene encodes CDR1 MRHNA and CDR2 SNTAGT. With V trimmed by 1 base and J by 7 bases, 8 bases remained unmatched. Sequencing was performed with immunoSEQ multiplex PCR; in TCRdb, only in-frame clones are kept and a portion is missing. This sample yields fewer than 150,000 clones, of which 85% to 90% are seen a single time; about 7.8% belongs to the top ten. A remark on this clone: Its specificity is unknown.

The chain is built from TRBV6-4 and TRBJ2-7; 12 bases are a match to TRBD2. This specimen was peripheral blood, taken on day 0 of AZD1222 vaccination. This clonotype was obtained from an adult in good health. The CDR3 coding sequence is TGTGCCAGCAGTGACTTCGGCACTAGCGGGAGGTTTGAGCAGTACTTC. Its translation is CASSDFGTSGRFEQYF.